Sequencing of this TCR beta chain was carried out in a study of OX40 agonist ivuxolimab in advanced cancers. About the study as a whole: Ivuxolimab, which targeted the costimulatory receptor OX40 (CD134), was an agonistic, fully human IgG2 monoclonal antibody. Partial responses occurred in three dose-escalation patients: two with cutaneous melanoma and one with hepatocellular carcinoma. Peripheral TCRbeta sequencing aimed to test whether ivuxolimab altered TCR sequence diversity and caused clonal T-cell expansion. Of the roughly 51 patients in dose escalation, 19 had hepatocellular carcinoma, about 15 had melanoma, 9 had renal cell carcinoma and 9 had head and neck cancer. Intravenous ivuxolimab was administered to patients every 2 weeks at six dose levels: 0.01, 0.1, 0.3, 1.5, 3 and 10 mg/kg. Patients were allowed to have had prior anti-PD-1, anti-PD-L1 or anti-CTLA-4 therapy, and 30% to 40% of the dose-escalation patients had been treated with checkpoint inhibitors. The paper covers the monotherapy dose-escalation part of the phase I ivuxolimab trial, which included N of about 50 patients. The dose-escalation cohort was roughly 80% male with a mean age of about 58 years, ranging from about 20 to 85.

The full study reports these points: In partial responders in the 0.1-3.0 mg/kg groups, normalized peripheral clonal expansion was found to be among the lowest, especially among CD8+ T cells. At doses from 0.1 to 3.0 mg/kg, clonal expansion was seen in both CD4+ and CD8+ blood T cells between baseline and week 6. Low levels of normalized T-cell clonal expansion were also seen in some nonresponding patients. After ivuxolimab, more expanded clones were found on average in CD8+ T cells than in CD4+ T cells. Which antigens the clonally expanded peripheral T cells were specific for was not determined.

For sequencing of the TCRbeta CDR3 region, genomic DNA was extracted from the sorted cells. TCRbeta CDR3 regions were sequenced using the immunoSEQ Assay. TCRdb provides this immuneACCESS table in a form limited to in-frame rearrangements. Some clones are lacking; in checked studies, under half of them reflect an unresolved V gene, and why the rest are absent is not known. The sample table lists around 79,000 clones, around 90% of them with a count of one. 4.1% of the sample goes to the ten largest clones. This clone appeared once. The antigen it recognizes is unknown. No base qualities exist here, and no much larger clone lies one base off it. The germline V gene (reference sequence) gives CDR1 as LNHNV and CDR2 as YYDKDF. V has 0 bases trimmed and J has 1 base trimmed; junction bases matching no gene number 1. Its CDR3 holds 15 amino acids, cysteine through phenylalanine. The DNA shown is the 45-base CDR3, in frame from base 1.

The trial excluded patients who had a history of autoimmune disease or were on systemic immunosuppression. Peripheral blood for TCR sequencing was collected from all dose cohorts at baseline, on cycle 4 day 1, and on cycle 7 day 1. The samples were taken from a phase I, first-in-human, multicenter, open-label dose-escalation trial of ivuxolimab. Adults with locally advanced or metastatic melanoma, renal cell, hepatocellular, or head and neck squamous cell carcinoma were enrolled in the trial. CD4+ and CD8+ T cells were sorted separately from peripheral blood before TCR sequencing. The TCR sequence derives from an adult with an advanced solid tumor such as melanoma, head and neck, liver or kidney cancer. The V gene is TRBV15 and the J gene is TRBJ2-5; the central 8 bases match TRBD2. The sample in question was CD4+ or CD8+ T cells sorted from blood, obtained in a trial of the OX40 agonist ivuxolimab. This receptor carries the CDR3 CATSRDRGGQETQYF. The bases are TGTGCCACCAGCAGAGATCGGGGGGGCCAAGAGACCCAGTACTTC. The full variable domain, completed from the reference TRBV15 and TRBJ2-5 proteins outside the CDR3, reads DAMVIQNPRYQVTQFGKPVTLSCSQTLNHNVMYWYQQKSSQAPKLLFHYYDKDFNNEADTPDNFQSRRPNTSFCFLDIRSPGLGDTAMYLCATSRDRGGQETQYFGPGTRLLVL.